Shown below are 30 T cell receptor beta chains from a single sample sequenced in a study of blood T cell repertoires in COVID-19 (dated by TCRdb to the early 2020s). The library was built by means of the immunoSEQ multiplex PCR assay. TCRdb stores this immuneACCESS table with in-frame sequences only. Part of the clones is absent; in the studies checked, under half of the shortfall reflects unresolved V genes, and no reason is known for the rest. The sample contains around 400,000 clones, about 87% of them found a single time. The ten largest make up 2.3% of the sample. The specimen was peripheral blood. These receptor sequences come from a woman aged 55-75 years with COVID-19, enrolled during active disease.

The V and J genes are TRBV28 and TRBJ2-1; 10 bases are shared with TRBD1. Looked up from germline, CDR1 is MDHEN and CDR2 is SYDVKM. The CDR3 length is 13 residues. Trimming at V came to 5 bases and at J to 13 bases, leaving 8 bases not matched to a gene. The CDR3 nucleotides are TGTGCCAGCAGTCTGGGACAGGGGCCTATCCAGTTCTTC. Its protein product is CASSLGQGPIQFF.

This clone has only a few counts. The gene calls are TRBV29-1 and TRBJ1-5, with D unclear. CDR3 length equals 17 residues. V was pared by 7 bases and J by 0 bases, with 22 bases between. Germline V lookup: CDR1 SQVTM, CDR2 ANQGSEA. The CDR3 DNA reads TGCAGCGGGCCGGCGGAGGTTCGGAAAAATAGCAATCAGCCCCAGCATTTT. Encoded protein: CSGPAEVRKNSNQPQHF.

This clone was seen repeatedly, ten times or more. The rearrangement joins TRBV4-1 to TRBJ1-4; D is perhaps TRBD1 (5 bases). Germline V gives CDR1 MGHRA, CDR2 YSYEKL. CDR3 length equals 15 residues. V was cut by 0 bases and J by 5 bases, with 10 bases left in between. The DNA for the CDR3 is TGCGCCAGCAGCCAAGAAAAGGGGTCAAATGAAAAACTGTTTTTT. Its translation is CASSQEKGSNEKLFF.

The chain is built from TRBV27 and TRBJ2-2; tentative D call: TRBD1 (5 bases). There are 12 residues in the CDR3. The V end lost 5 bases, the J end lost 9 bases, and 10 bases lay between the germline ends. Germline loops: CDR1 MNHEY, CDR2 SMNVEV (reference sequence). CDR3 DNA sequence: TGTGCCAGCAGTCCTCAGGGTCGGGAGCTGTTTTTT. Translating it yields CASSPQGRELFF.

The chain links TRBV18 to TRBJ1-6; tentatively, D is TRBD1 (6 bases). The germline CDR1 and CDR2 sequences are KGHSH and LQKENI. This CDR3 is 15 amino acids long. V was pared by 0 bases and J by 5 bases, with 8 bases between. The CDR3 here is CASSPPTGDNSPLHF. CDR3 nucleotide sequence: TGTGCCAGCTCACCACCGACAGGTGATAATTCACCCCTCCACTTT.

This chain connects TRBV5-1 to TRBJ1-4; D gene unclear. V was cut by 0 bases and J by 9 bases, with 3 bases left in between. CDR3 size: 11 residues. The germline CDR1 and CDR2 sequences are SGHRS and YFSETQ. In nucleotides, the CDR3 is TGCGCCAGCAGCTTGGGTAAAAAACTGTTTTTT. Protein sequence: CASSLGKKLFF.

J is TRBJ1-5 and V is TRBV7-2, with D hard to call. The CDR3 spans 15 residues. CDR1 and CDR2 from the germline V gene are SGHTA and FQGNSA. The V end lost 3 bases, the J end lost 4 bases, and 13 bases lay between the germline ends. The CDR3 DNA follows: TGTGCCAGCAGCTTTGGGCCGGGAGCTAATCAGCCCCAGCATTTT. It encodes CASSFGPGANQPQHF.

The gene calls are TRBV6-1 and TRBJ2-7; 8 bases match TRBD2. CDR1 is MNHNS, CDR2 SASEGT, per germline. The CDR3 covers 16 residues. Trimming took 3 bases from V and 2 from J; bases not matched to a gene: 9. The CDR3 loop reads CASSDSSAGGAYEQYF. CDR3 nucleotide sequence: TGTGCCAGCAGTGATTCCTCGGCGGGGGGTGCCTACGAGCAGTACTTC.

The genes are TRBV28 and TRBJ2-1; possibly TRBD2 for D (5 bases). Trimming pared 5 bases from V and 3 bases from J, leaving 11 bases between. Germline V gene sequence: CDR1 MDHEN, CDR2 SYDVKM. This CDR3 is 14 amino acids long. CDR3 in amino acids: CASSLRGYYNEQFF. In DNA form, the CDR3 reads TGTGCCAGCAGTCTGAGAGGGTACTACAATGAGCAGTTCTTC.

This clone is a singleton in its sample. J is TRBJ2-1 and V is TRBV5-4; TRBD2 matches at 8 bases. Germline V gene lookup returns CDR1 SGHNT and CDR2 YYREEE (reference sequence). The CDR3 has 18 amino acids. V trimming: 5 bases; J trimming: 2 bases; junction bases outside the gene matches: 15. Here the CDR3 reads CASRVGGGGPRTYNEQFF. The CDR3 DNA is TGTGCCAGCAGGGTTGGGGGCGGGGGGCCGAGGACCTACAATGAGCAGTTCTTC.

This clone appeared once. V and J are TRBV24-1 and TRBJ2-3; 9 bases fit TRBD2. The V gene end was trimmed by 5 bases and the J gene end by 4 bases; junction bases not matched to a gene: 6. In germline, CDR1 is KGHDR, CDR2 SFDVKD. The CDR3 has 15 amino acids. The CDR3 bases are TGTGCCACCAGTGGGGGCGGGGGGGGCGCAGATACGCAGTATTTT. Translated, it gives CATSGGGGGADTQYF.

The chain recombines TRBV3-1 (or the pseudogene TRBV3-2) with TRBJ1-2, with 8 nucleotides matching TRBD1. Trimming at V came to 4 bases and at J to 4 bases, leaving 11 bases not matched to a gene. Germline CDR1 and CDR2: LGHDT and YNNKEL (reference sequence). CDR3 size: 16 residues. Here the CDR3 DNA reads TGTGCCAGCAGCCCTCGGACAGGGCCTGGGGGCTATGGCTACACCTTC. Translated: CASSPRTGPGGYGYTF.

The chain uses TRBV12-3 or TRBV12-4 and TRBJ1-1; no firm D call. The CDR3 is 12 amino acids. Trimming left V 6 bases short and J 2 bases short, with 7 bases between. The CDR3 DNA reads TGTGCCAGCAGGTACAGCAACACTGAAGCTTTCTTT. Residues: CASRYSNTEAFF.

The chain joins TRBV6-5 to TRBJ1-4; 8 positions agree with TRBD1. The trim removed 6 bases at V and 8 bases at J, leaving 8 bases unmatched. CDR3 size: 14 residues. Per germline, CDR1 MNHEY and CDR2 SVGAGI. This chain's CDR3 is CASSLGTGGEKLFF. CDR3 coding DNA: TGTGCCAGCAGCCTAGGGACAGGCGGGGAAAAACTGTTTTTT.

The V call is TRBV9, the J call TRBJ1-5; 10 bases map to TRBD1. The CDR3 is 14 residues long. V was clipped by 0 bases and J by 7 bases; unmatched bases: 1. The V gene's germline CDR1 is SGDLS and CDR2 YYNGEE. The CDR3 DNA follows: TGTGCCAGCAGCGTAGGGGACAGGGGACAGCCCCAGCATTTT. It codes for CASSVGDRGQPQHF.

The chain has TRBV5-1 and TRBJ1-1; tentatively, D is TRBD1 (6 bases). The germline V gene encodes CDR1 SGHRS and CDR2 YFSETQ. The CDR3 has 15 residues. The ends were cut back, 0 bases at V and 1 base at J, with 10 bases in the middle. The CDR3 coding sequence is TGCGCCAGCAGCTTGGACAGGGCGAGGAACACTGAAGCTTTCTTT. This translates into CASSLDRARNTEAFF.

The chain joins TRBV25-1 to TRBJ2-1; 9 bases line up with TRBD2. CDR3 size: 15 residues. Trimming removed 4 bases from V and 3 bases from J; junction bases left unmatched: 4. In germline, CDR1 is MGHDK, CDR2 SYGVNS. CDR3 amino acids: CASSVAGGHYNEQFF. As DNA, the CDR3 is TGTGCCAGCAGTGTTGCGGGGGGGCACTACAATGAGCAGTTCTTC.

This chain links TRBV11-3 with TRBJ2-5; 7 nucleotides match TRBD1. CDR1 and CDR2 (germline): SGHNT, YENEEA. Trimming at V came to 1 base and at J to 1 base, leaving 3 bases not matched to a gene. This CDR3 has 15 residues. The CDR3 DNA reads TGTGCCAGCAGCTTAGGGGACAGCCCCCAAGAGACCCAGTACTTC. Residues: CASSLGDSPQETQYF.

V usage is TRBV6-5 and J usage is TRBJ2-1; possibly TRBD1 for D (5 bases). The CDR3 is 12 amino acids. Trimming took off 6 bases at V and 4 bases at J, with 7 bases between the two ends. From germline, CDR1 is MNHEY and CDR2 SVGAGI. The CDR3 DNA follows: TGTGCCAGCAGCAGGGCTTACAATGAGCAGTTCTTC. Translation gives CASSRAYNEQFF.

The chain uses TRBV28 and TRBJ2-2; perhaps TRBD2 as D (6 bases). V lost 10 bases and J 1 base, leaving 19 bases between the germline ends. The CDR3 sequence is 16 residues long. Germline V gene lookup returns CDR1 MDHEN and CDR2 SYDVKM. CDR3 DNA sequence: TGTGCCATTTCGCCCTCCGTGGGGGGGAACACCGGGGAGCTGTTTTTT. The encoded protein is CAISPSVGGNTGELFF.

The chain employs TRBV6-5 and TRBJ1-5; D is unclear. Per the germline V gene, CDR1 is MNHEY and CDR2 is SVGAGI. This CDR3 is 15 amino acids long. The V and J ends lost 4 bases and 0 bases respectively, with 10 bases between them. This CDR3 is CASSSSGNSNQPQHF. As DNA, the CDR3 is TGTGCCAGCAGTTCGTCCGGGAATAGCAATCAGCCCCAGCATTTT.

CDR3 residues: CASSGDRGGLYSNQPQHF. As DNA, the CDR3 is TGTGCCAGCAGTGGCGACAGGGGGGGCCTCTATAGCAATCAGCCCCAGCATTTT. The chain couples TRBV28 to TRBJ1-5, with 9 nucleotides matching TRBD1. Trimming took 5 bases from V and 0 from J; bases not matched to a gene: 11. Germline CDR1 and CDR2: MDHEN and SYDVKM. The CDR3 covers 18 residues.

The rearrangement links TRBV2 to TRBJ2-2, with 8 positions matching TRBD1. CDR1 and CDR2 from the germline V gene are SNHLY and FYNNEI. The CDR3 is 13 residues long. The junction had 7 bases not matched to a gene; V was cut back by 7 bases and J by 9 bases. CDR3 in DNA: TGTGCCAGCAACGTGGACAGGGTCTGGGAGCTGTTTTTT. The encoded protein is CASNVDRVWELFF. The variable domain in full, with the rest retrieved from reference TRBV2 and TRBJ2-2, is EPEVTQTPSHQVTQMGQEVILRCVPISNHLYFYWYRQILGQKVEFLVSFYNNEISEKSEIFDDQFSVERPDGSNFTLKIRSTKLEDSAMYFCASNVDRVWELFFGEGSRLTVL.

This clone was seen a handful of times. V gene TRBV5-6 combines with J gene TRBJ1-5, with D tentatively TRBD1 (5 bases). The V end was cut by 6 bases, the J end by 4 bases, with 17 bases between. The CDR3 runs 15 residues. Germline V gives CDR1 SGHDT, CDR2 YYEEEE. In nucleotides, the CDR3 is TGTGCCAGCACCTACGGACAAGCGGGTAATCAGCCCCAGCATTTT. Amino acid sequence: CASTYGQAGNQPQHF.

The chain couples TRBV7-2 to TRBJ2-5; TRBD2 agrees at 14 bases. The CDR3 totals 17 residues. V dropped 5 bases and J dropped 10; count of bases not matched to a gene: 15. CDR1 is SGHTA, CDR2 FQGNSA, per germline. The CDR3 DNA reads as TGTGCCAGCAGCCCCAATAGACTAGCGGGGGGGGTATGGAACCAGTACTTC. It is translated as CASSPNRLAGGVWNQYF.

The chain joins TRBV5-4 to TRBJ1-2; TRBD1 matches 7 bases. The J segment lost 7 bases and the V segment lost 1 base, leaving 4 bases of the junction unmatched. Germline V gene data show CDR1 as SGHNT and CDR2 as YYREEE (reference sequence). The CDR3 consists of 13 residues. CDR3 nucleotides: TGTGCCAGCAGCTTGATGGCAGGGGGTGGCTACACCTTC. This codes for CASSLMAGGGYTF.

V is TRBV10-2 and J is TRBJ1-4; unclear D gene. CDR1 is WSHSY and CDR2 is SAAADI in the germline V gene. Trimming stripped 2 bases from V and 10 bases from J, with 8 bases between. The CDR3 is 12 amino acids. CDR3 in amino acids: CASSEVYGKLFF. The DNA of the CDR3 is TGCGCCAGCAGTGAGGTCTATGGAAAACTGTTTTTT.

V and J are TRBV6-6 and TRBJ2-3; 9 bases are a match to TRBD2. V lost 0 bases, J lost 4 bases, and 5 bases stayed unmatched. This CDR3 is built from 16 residues. Germline V gene lookup returns CDR1 MNHNY and CDR2 SVGAGI (reference sequence). CDR3 amino acids: CASSYSGGGAPDTQYF. The CDR3 DNA follows: TGTGCCAGCAGTTACTCTGGCGGGGGGGCCCCAGATACGCAGTATTTT.

The chain has TRBV7-2 and TRBJ2-5; the D gene is possibly TRBD1 (6 bases). CDR3 length: 15 amino acids. From germline, CDR1 is SGHTA and CDR2 FQGNSA. Trimming shortened V by 4 bases and J by 4 bases, and 16 bases separated the two germline ends. CDR3 sequence: CASSSNRASGETQYF. Here the CDR3 DNA reads TGTGCCAGCAGCTCAAACAGGGCATCGGGAGAGACCCAGTACTTC.

This chain connects TRBV9 to TRBJ2-7, with 9 nucleotides matching TRBD1. The CDR3 spans 13 residues. Germline V gives CDR1 SGDLS, CDR2 YYNGEE. With V trimmed by 3 bases and J by 4 bases, 2 bases remained unmatched. The CDR3 nucleotides read TGTGCCAGCAGCGAGGGACAGGGTTACGAGCAGTACTTC. This gives the protein CASSEGQGYEQYF. The full variable domain, completed using reference TRBV9 and TRBJ2-7, is DSGVTQTPKHLITATGQRVTLRCSPRSGDLSVYWYQQSLDQGLQFLIQYYNGEERAKGNILERFSAQQFPDLHSELNLSSLELGDSALYFCASSEGQGYEQYFGPGTRLTVT.